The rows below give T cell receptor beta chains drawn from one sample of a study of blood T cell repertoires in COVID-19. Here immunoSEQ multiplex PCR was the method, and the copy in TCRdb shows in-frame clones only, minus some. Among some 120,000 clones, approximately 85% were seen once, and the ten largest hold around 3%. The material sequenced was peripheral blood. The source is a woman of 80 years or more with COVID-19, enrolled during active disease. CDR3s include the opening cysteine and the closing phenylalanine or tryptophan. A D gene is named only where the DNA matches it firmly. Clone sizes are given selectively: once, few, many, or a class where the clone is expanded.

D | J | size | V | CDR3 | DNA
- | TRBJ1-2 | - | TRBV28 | CASSLPGKISYGYTF | TGTGCCAGCAGTTTACCAGGAAAGATTTCCTATGGCTACACCTTC
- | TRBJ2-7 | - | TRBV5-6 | CASSWDSRADEQYF | TGTGCCAGCAGCTGGGACTCCCGGGCCGACGAGCAGTACTTC
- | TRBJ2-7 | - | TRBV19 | CASNGGGYEQYF | TGTGCCAGTAATGGGGGCGGCTACGAGCAGTACTTC
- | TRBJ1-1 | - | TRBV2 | CASSTEPNTEAFF | TGTGCCAGCAGTACAGAGCCGAACACTGAAGCTTTCTTT
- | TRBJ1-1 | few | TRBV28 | CASSLGYRVAFF | TGTGCCAGCAGCTTGGGCTACAGGGTAGCTTTCTTT
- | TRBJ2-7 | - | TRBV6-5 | CASRTGVKREQYF | TGTGCCAGCAGGACCGGGGTTAAGAGGGAGCAGTACTTC
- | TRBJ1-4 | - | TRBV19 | CASSIGGSTNEKLFF | TGTGCCAGTAGTATAGGAGGCTCCACGAATGAAAAACTGTTTTTT
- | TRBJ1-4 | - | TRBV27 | CASSLVGGGFEKLFF | TGTGCCAGCAGTTTAGTGGGGGGAGGATTTGAAAAACTGTTTTTT
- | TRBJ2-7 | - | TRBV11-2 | CASSLGGLLGEQYF | TGTGCCAGCAGCTTAGGTGGACTCTTAGGCGAGCAGTACTTC
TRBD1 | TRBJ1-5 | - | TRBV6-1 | CASSEFGTGVNQPQHF | TGTGCCAGCAGTGAATTTGGGACAGGGGTAAATCAGCCCCAGCATTTT
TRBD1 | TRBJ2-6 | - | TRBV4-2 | CASSQATGGNSGANVLTF | TGTGCCAGCAGCCAGGCGACAGGGGGTAACTCTGGGGCCAACGTCCTGACTTTC
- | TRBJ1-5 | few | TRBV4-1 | CASSQGAGLGNQPQHF | TGCGCCAGCAGCCAAGGAGCCGGGTTGGGCAATCAGCCCCAGCATTTT
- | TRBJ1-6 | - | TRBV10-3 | CAISESAGFISPLHF | TGTGCCATCAGTGAGTCGGCGGGCTTCATCTCACCCCTCCACTTT
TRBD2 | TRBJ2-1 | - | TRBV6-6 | CASSPRLAGGNEQFF | TGTGCCAGCAGTCCTAGACTAGCGGGAGGTAATGAGCAGTTCTTC
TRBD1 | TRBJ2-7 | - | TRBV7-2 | CASSSGTGAHEQYF | TGTGCCAGCAGCTCCGGGACAGGGGCCCACGAGCAGTACTTC
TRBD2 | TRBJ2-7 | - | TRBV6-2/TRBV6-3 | CASSSASGSGMSYEQYF | TGTGCCAGCAGTTCCGCTAGCGGGAGTGGTATGTCCTACGAGCAGTACTTC
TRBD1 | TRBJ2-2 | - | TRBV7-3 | CASSLRTGPTGELFF | TGTGCCAGCAGCCTCCGGACAGGGCCCACCGGGGAGCTGTTTTTT
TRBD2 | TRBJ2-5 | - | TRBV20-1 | CSASGLALGETQYF | TGCAGTGCTAGTGGACTAGCTCTGGGAGAGACCCAGTACTTC
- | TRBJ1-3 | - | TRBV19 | CASSLRGGAGNTIYF | TGTGCCAGTAGTCTGAGGGGAGGCGCTGGAAACACCATATATTTT
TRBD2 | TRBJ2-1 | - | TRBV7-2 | CASSQTSGRSYNEQFF | TGTGCCAGCAGCCAGACTAGCGGACGCTCCTACAATGAGCAGTTCTTC
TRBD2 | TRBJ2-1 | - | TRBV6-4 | CASSETSGPNEQFF | TGTGCCAGCAGTGAGACTAGCGGCCCCAATGAGCAGTTCTTC
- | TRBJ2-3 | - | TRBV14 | CASSQDAPGPDTQYF | TGTGCCAGCAGCCAAGATGCCCCTGGGCCAGATACGCAGTATTTT
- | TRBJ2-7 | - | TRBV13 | CASSSNGGAGDISYEQYF | TGTGCCAGCAGCTCAAATGGGGGGGCAGGGGATATTTCCTACGAGCAGTACTTC
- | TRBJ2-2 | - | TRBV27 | CASSYTGSGGELFF | TGTGCCAGCAGTTATACGGGTTCCGGCGGGGAGCTGTTTTTT
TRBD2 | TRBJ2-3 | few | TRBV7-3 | CASSLGLAGGPADTQYF | TGTGCCAGCAGCCTGGGACTAGCGGGAGGGCCCGCAGATACGCAGTATTTT
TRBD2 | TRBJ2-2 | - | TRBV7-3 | CASSFSGANTGELFF | TGTGCCAGCAGCTTTAGCGGGGCGAACACCGGGGAGCTGTTTTTT
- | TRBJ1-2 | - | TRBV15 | CATSSPQTNYGYTF | TGTGCCACCAGCAGCCCCCAGACTAACTATGGCTACACCTTC
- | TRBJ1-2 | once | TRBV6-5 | CASKGVGNYGYTF | TGTGCCAGCAAAGGGGTCGGGAACTATGGCTACACCTTC
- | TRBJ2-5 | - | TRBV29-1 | CSVAYAGETQYF | TGCAGCGTTGCCTACGCCGGGGAGACCCAGTACTTC
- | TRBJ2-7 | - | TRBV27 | CASSLELPTRCEQYF | TGTGCCAGCAGTTTAGAACTCCCCACCCGGTGCGAGCAGTACTTC
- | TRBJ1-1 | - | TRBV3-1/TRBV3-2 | CASSPPFGGNTEAFF | TGTGCCAGCAGCCCACCGTTCGGGGGGAACACTGAAGCTTTCTTT
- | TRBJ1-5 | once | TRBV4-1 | CASSHQLGAGAGQPQHF | TGCGCCAGCAGCCACCAATTAGGGGCAGGGGCTGGACAGCCCCAGCATTTT
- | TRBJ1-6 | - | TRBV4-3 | CASSQDGGARSPLHF | TGCGCCAGCAGCCAAGATGGGGGGGCTCGGTCACCCCTCCACTTT
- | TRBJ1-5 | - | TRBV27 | CASSLGPTGPQHF | TGTGCCAGCAGTTTGGGGCCTACCGGGCCCCAGCATTTT
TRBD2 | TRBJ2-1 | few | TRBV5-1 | CASSSEAGGSYNEQFF | TGCGCCAGCAGCTCCGAAGCGGGAGGCTCCTACAATGAGCAGTTCTTC
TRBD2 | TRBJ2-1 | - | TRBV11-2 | CASSLDGGRADEQFF | TGTGCCAGCAGCTTAGACGGCGGGAGGGCGGATGAGCAGTTCTTC
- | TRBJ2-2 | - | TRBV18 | CASSPMERVNTGELFF | TGTGCCAGCTCACCAATGGAGCGAGTGAACACCGGGGAGCTGTTTTTT
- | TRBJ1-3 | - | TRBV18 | CASSLRTDSGNTIYF | TGTGCCAGCTCACTAAGGACAGACTCTGGAAACACCATATATTTT
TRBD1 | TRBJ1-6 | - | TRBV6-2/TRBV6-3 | CASSPGQGALDNSPLHF | TGTGCCAGCAGTCCGGGACAGGGGGCGCTTGATAATTCACCCCTCCACTTT
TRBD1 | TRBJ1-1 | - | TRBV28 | CASIWGQGGKEAFF | TGTGCCAGCATCTGGGGGCAGGGGGGAAAGGAAGCTTTCTTT
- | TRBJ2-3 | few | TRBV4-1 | CASSQVPTRKTRDTQYF | TGCGCCAGCAGCCAAGTCCCTACACGGAAGACCAGGGATACGCAGTATTTT
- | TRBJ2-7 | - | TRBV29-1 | CSVAGLLLPYEQYF | TGCAGCGTTGCAGGACTTCTCCTACCCTACGAGCAGTACTTC
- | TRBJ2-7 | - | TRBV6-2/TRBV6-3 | CASSRTRGAYEQYF | TGTGCCAGCAGCCGTACTAGAGGCGCCTACGAGCAGTACTTC